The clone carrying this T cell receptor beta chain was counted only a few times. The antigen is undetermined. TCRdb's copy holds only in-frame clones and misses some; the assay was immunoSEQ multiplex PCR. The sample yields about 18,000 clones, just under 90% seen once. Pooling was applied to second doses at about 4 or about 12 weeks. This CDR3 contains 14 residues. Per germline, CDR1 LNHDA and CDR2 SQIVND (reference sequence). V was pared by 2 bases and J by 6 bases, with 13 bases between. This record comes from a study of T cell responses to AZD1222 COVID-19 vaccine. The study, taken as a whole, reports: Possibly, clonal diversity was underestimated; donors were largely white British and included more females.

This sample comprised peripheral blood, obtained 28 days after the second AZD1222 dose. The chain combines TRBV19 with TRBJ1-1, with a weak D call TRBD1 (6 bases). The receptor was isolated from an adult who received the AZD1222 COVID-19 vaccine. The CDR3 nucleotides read TGTGCCAGTAGTATAACGTACTGGGGGCCTGAAGCTTTCTTT. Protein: CASSITYWGPEAFF.